This TCR beta chain was retrieved from a study of identical twins. Findings of the study overall: Out-of-frame alpha sequences common to twins were enriched for low generation probability.

TCRdb passed the 5' RACE reads through MiXCR, listing each CDR3 protein once. The table includes hundreds of thousands of distinct CDR3 sequences, around 6.9% detected once. No donor was unhealthy or non-Caucasian. The germline CDR1 and CDR2 sequences are MDHEN and SYDVKM. This CDR3 is 16 amino acids long. The V gene end was trimmed by 4 bases and the J gene end by 4 bases; junction bases not matched to a gene: 7. This clonotype was detected ten times or more. The antigen is unknown. The data were also submitted as part of a second study, on yellow fever vaccine responses in identical twins.

The chain joins TRBV28 to TRBJ2-1; 10 bases match TRBD2. This clonotype originated in a woman aged 18-35 years in good health. The sample comprised memory (CD45RO+) T cells sorted from blood. The CDR3 bases are TGTGCCAGCAGTTCCCCTAGCGGGGGCCCTTACAATGAGCAGTTCTTC. Its protein is CASSSPSGGPYNEQFF.